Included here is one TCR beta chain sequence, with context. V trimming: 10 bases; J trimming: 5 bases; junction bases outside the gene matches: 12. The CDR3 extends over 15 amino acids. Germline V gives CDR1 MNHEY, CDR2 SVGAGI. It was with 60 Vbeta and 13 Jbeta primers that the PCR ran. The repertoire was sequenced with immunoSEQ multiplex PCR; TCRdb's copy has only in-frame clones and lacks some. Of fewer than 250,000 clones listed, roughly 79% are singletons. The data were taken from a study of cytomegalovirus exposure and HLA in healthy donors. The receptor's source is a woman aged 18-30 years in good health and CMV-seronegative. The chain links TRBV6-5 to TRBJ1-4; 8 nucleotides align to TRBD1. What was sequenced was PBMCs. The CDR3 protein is CATRTWRQGNEKLFF. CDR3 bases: TGTGCCACCCGGACGTGGAGACAGGGGAATGAAAAACTGTTTTTT.